This record looks at one TCR beta chain sequence and its context. CDR3 size: 14 residues. V lost 4 bases, J lost 5 bases, and 15 bases lay in between. Germline values: CDR1 SGDLS, CDR2 YYNGEE. The entry originates in a study of T-cell reconstitution after alpha-beta-depleted transplantation in children. Unique molecular identifiers were used in preparing the TCRbeta library. In TCRdb, the PCR reads were re-called with MiXCR into one record per CDR3 protein. In the table there are 450,000 to 600,000 distinct CDR3 sequences, over 9.5% of which are singletons. The material was PBMCs, obtained before TCRalphabeta/CD19-depleted stem cell transplant. This sequence originates from a child aged 2 to 10 with inherited bone marrow failure, due to receive a stem cell transplant. The chain has TRBV9 and TRBJ2-5; perhaps TRBD2 as D (6 bases). The CDR3 DNA sequence: TGTGCCAGCAGCCGATCGGGAGACGGGGAGACCCAGTACTTC. It specifies CASSRSGDGETQYF.